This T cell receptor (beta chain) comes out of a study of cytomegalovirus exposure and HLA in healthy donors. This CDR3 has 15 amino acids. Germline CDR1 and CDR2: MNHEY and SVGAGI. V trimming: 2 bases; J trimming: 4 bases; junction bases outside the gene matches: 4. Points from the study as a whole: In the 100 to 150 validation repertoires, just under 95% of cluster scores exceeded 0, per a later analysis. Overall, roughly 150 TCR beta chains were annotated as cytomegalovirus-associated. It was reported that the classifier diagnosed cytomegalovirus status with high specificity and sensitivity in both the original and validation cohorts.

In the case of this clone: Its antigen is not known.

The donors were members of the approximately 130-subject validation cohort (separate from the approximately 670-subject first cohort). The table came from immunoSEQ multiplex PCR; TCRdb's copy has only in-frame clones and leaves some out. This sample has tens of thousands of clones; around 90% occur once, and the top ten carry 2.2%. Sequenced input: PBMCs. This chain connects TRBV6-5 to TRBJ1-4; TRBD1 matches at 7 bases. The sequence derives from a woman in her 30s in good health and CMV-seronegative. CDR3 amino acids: CASSYGGQNNEKLFF. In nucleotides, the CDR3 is TGTGCCAGCAGTTACGGGGGACAGAATAATGAAAAACTGTTTTTT.